Here is one TCR beta chain with its context. This specimen comes from a study of PD-L1 blockade in urothelial cancer. Across the study: Atezolizumab, begun by patients in the mid-2010s, was given at 1,200 mg intravenously every 3 weeks.

Germline V gives CDR1 SGHTA, CDR2 FQGNSA. The V gene end was trimmed by 1 base and the J gene end by 7 bases; junction bases not matched to a gene: 10. The CDR3 has 17 residues. Measured with immunoSEQ multiplex PCR; TCRdb has only the in-frame clones, and not every one. The sample lists about 52,000 clones; about 72% were seen once. This specimen consisted of PBMCs, obtained around atezolizumab (anti-PD-L1) treatment. The sequence came from a man in his 70s with urothelial cancer. This rearrangement joins TRBV7-2 to TRBJ2-1; TRBD2 matches at 10 bases. CDR3 nucleotides: TGTGCCAGCAGCTTAGACTGGAGCGGGAGGGCGAGTAATGAGCAGTTCTTC. This sequence encodes CASSLDWSGRASNEQFF.